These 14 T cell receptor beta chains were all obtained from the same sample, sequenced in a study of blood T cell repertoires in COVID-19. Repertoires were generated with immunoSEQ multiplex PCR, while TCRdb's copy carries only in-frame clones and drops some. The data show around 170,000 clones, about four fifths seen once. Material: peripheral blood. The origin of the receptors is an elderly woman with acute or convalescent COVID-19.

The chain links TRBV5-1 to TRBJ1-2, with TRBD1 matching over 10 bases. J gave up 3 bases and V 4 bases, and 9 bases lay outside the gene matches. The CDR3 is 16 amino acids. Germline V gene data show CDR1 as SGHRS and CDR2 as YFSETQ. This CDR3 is CASSQGQGRNYYGYTF. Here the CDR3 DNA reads TGCGCCAGCAGCCAGGGACAGGGGAGAAACTACTATGGCTACACCTTC.

CDR3 loop: CASSLGASGTNYEQYF. The CDR3 DNA is TGTGCCAGCAGCTTAGGGGCTAGCGGGACGAACTACGAGCAGTACTTC. This sequence joins TRBV7-8 and TRBJ2-7; 9 bases map to TRBD2. The CDR3 is 16 amino acids. The V segment lost 1 base and the J segment 3 bases; nucleotides outside the gene matches: 7. Germline V gives CDR1 SGHVS, CDR2 FQNEAQ.

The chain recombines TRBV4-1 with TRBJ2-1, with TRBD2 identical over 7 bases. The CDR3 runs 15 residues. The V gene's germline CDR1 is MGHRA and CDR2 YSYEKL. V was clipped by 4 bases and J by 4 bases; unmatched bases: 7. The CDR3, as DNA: TGCGCCAGCAGCCGCGCCGGGACTATATACAATGAGCAGTTCTTC. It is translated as CASSRAGTIYNEQFF.

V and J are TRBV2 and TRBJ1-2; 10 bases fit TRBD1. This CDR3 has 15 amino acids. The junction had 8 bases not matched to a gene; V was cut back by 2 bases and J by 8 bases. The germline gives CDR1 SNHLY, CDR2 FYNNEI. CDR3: CASSEHRQGAGGYTF. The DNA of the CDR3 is TGTGCCAGCAGTGAACATAGACAGGGGGCAGGAGGCTACACCTTC.

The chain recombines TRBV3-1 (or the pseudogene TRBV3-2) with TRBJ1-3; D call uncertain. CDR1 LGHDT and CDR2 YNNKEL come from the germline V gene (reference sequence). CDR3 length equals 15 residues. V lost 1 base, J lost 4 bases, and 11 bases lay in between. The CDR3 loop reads CASSQVPGSGNTIYF. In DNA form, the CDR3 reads TGTGCCAGCAGCCAAGTCCCGGGATCGGGAAACACCATATATTTT.

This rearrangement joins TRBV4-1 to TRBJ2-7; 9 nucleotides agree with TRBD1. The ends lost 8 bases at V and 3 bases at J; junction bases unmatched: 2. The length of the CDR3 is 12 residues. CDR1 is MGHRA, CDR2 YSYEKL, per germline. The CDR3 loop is CASSGQGYEQYF. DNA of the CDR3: TGCGCCAGCTCGGGACAGGGCTACGAGCAGTACTTC.

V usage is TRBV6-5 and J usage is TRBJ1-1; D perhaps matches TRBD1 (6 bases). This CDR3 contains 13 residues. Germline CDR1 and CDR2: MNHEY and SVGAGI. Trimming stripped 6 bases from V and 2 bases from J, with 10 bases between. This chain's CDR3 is CASSRQVNTEAFF. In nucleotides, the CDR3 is TGTGCCAGCAGCAGACAGGTTAACACTGAAGCTTTCTTT.

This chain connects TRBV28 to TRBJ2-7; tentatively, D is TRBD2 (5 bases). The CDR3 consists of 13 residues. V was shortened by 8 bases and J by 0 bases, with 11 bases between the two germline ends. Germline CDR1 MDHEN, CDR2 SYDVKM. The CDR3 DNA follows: TGTGCCAGCGTCTCAGGAGGCTCCTACGAGCAGTACTTC. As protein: CASVSGGSYEQYF.

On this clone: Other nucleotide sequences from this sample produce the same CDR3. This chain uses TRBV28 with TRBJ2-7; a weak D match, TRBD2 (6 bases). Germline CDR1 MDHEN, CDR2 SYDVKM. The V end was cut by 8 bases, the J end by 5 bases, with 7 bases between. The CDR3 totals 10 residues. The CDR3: CASGGHEQYF. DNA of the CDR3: TGTGCCAGCGGAGGGCACGAGCAGTACTTC.

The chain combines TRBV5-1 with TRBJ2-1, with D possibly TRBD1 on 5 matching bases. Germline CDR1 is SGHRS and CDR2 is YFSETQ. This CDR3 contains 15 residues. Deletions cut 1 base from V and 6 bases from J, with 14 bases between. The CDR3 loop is CASSLRQGMGNEQFF. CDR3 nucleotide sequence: TGCGCCAGCAGCTTGCGTCAGGGTATGGGCAATGAGCAGTTCTTC.

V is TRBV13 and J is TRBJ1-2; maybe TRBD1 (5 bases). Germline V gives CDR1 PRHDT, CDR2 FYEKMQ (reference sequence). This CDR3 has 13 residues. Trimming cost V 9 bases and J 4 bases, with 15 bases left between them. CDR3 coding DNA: TGTGCCAGTCTGCATCAGGGCGTCTATGGCTACACCTTC. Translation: CASLHQGVYGYTF.

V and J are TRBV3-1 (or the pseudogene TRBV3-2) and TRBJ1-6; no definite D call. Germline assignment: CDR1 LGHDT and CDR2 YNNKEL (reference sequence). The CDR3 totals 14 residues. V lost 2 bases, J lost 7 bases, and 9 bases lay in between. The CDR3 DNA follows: TGTGCCAGCAGCCAATCCCGGGAAAATTCACCCCTCCACTTT. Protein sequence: CASSQSRENSPLHF.

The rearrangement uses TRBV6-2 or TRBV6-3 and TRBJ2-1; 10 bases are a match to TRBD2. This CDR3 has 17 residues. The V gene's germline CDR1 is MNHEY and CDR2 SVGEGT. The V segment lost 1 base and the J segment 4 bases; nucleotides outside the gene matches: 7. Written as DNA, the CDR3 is TGTGCCAGCAGTTACTACCCAGCGGGAGGGACTTACAATGAGCAGTTCTTC. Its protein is CASSYYPAGGTYNEQFF.

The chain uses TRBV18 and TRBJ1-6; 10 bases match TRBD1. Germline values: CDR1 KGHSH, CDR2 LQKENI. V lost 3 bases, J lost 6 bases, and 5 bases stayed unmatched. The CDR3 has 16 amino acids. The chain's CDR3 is CASSPLGQGTNSPLHF. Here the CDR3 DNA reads TGTGCCAGCTCACCCTTGGGACAGGGGACTAATTCACCCCTCCACTTT.